A selection of T cell receptor beta chains follows, all from one sample in a study of blood T cells in healthy people across ages. Using its own MiXCR run on the 5' RACE reads, TCRdb lists one record per CDR3 protein. The sample gives over 1,500,000 distinct CDR3 sequences, about 50% of which show up once; roughly 2% is in the top ten. The sequencing input was blood. These receptors were taken from a woman in her thirties or forties in good health. CDR3s include the opening cysteine and the closing phenylalanine or tryptophan. D genes are given only for firm matches. Expanded clones get a size class; other rows say once, few or many, or leave the size out.

clone_size: .; v_call: TRBV21-1; d_call: .; j_call: TRBJ2-3; cdr3_nt: TGTGCCAGCAGCAAAGTAGGAGGACGGGGCACAGATACGCAGTATTTT; cdr3_aa: CASSKVGGRGTDTQYF
clone_size: .; v_call: TRBV28; d_call: TRBD1; j_call: TRBJ1-4; cdr3_nt: TGTGCCAGCAGTTTCTTCTCGACAGGGGCTAATGAAAAACTGTTTTTT; cdr3_aa: CASSFFSTGANEKLFF
clone_size: .; v_call: TRBV18; d_call: TRBD1; j_call: TRBJ2-7; cdr3_nt: TGTGCCAGCTCACCACCGTCCAGGGGGCTCTACGAGCAGTACTTC; cdr3_aa: CASSPPSRGLYEQYF
clone_size: .; v_call: TRBV7-3; d_call: .; j_call: TRBJ2-3; cdr3_nt: TGTGCCAGCAGCTTAACGTTGGGGGGAGGTGGGGCAGATACGCAGTATTTT; cdr3_aa: CASSLTLGGGGADTQYF
clone_size: .; v_call: TRBV9; d_call: .; j_call: TRBJ2-7; cdr3_nt: TGTGCCAGCAGCGCCGATCGAATTACAGGGTTCCGGGCCTACGAGCAGTACTTC; cdr3_aa: CASSADRITGFRAYEQYF
clone_size: once; v_call: TRBV6-2/TRBV6-3; d_call: TRBD1; j_call: TRBJ1-6; cdr3_nt: TGTGCCAGCAGAGAAATGACAGGGAATTCACCCCTCCACTTT; cdr3_aa: CASREMTGNSPLHF
clone_size: .; v_call: TRBV4-1; d_call: .; j_call: TRBJ2-7; cdr3_nt: TGCGCCAGCAGCCTGCACGGGACTCAGTACTTC; cdr3_aa: CASSLHGTQYF
clone_size: few; v_call: TRBV5-6; d_call: TRBD1; j_call: TRBJ2-4; cdr3_nt: TGTGCCAGCAGCTTGGTCGGACAGGGAAAAAACATTCAGTACTTC; cdr3_aa: CASSLVGQGKNIQYF
clone_size: .; v_call: TRBV29-1; d_call: TRBD1; j_call: TRBJ2-7; cdr3_nt: TGCAGCATACGGACAGGGAGCTTCTACGAGCAGTACTTC; cdr3_aa: CSIRTGSFYEQYF
clone_size: .; v_call: TRBV19; d_call: .; j_call: TRBJ1-6; cdr3_nt: TGTGCCAGTAGTATAACCAGGTCGAATTCACCCCTCCACTTT; cdr3_aa: CASSITRSNSPLHF
clone_size: few; v_call: TRBV6-1; d_call: TRBD2; j_call: TRBJ2-1; cdr3_nt: TGTGCCAGCAGTGAGGCTAGCGGGGGGTTGTACAATGAGCAGTTCTTT; cdr3_aa: CASSEASGGLYNEQFF
clone_size: .; v_call: TRBV20-1; d_call: .; j_call: TRBJ2-5; cdr3_nt: TGCAGTGCTAGAGATTTAGGGGACTCCTACAATGAGCAGTACTTC; cdr3_aa: CSARDLGDSYNEQYF
clone_size: many; v_call: TRBV5-1; d_call: .; j_call: TRBJ2-4; cdr3_nt: TGCGCCAGCAGCCCGGACGGTCTAGCCAAAAACATTCAGTACTTC; cdr3_aa: CASSPDGLAKNIQYF
clone_size: .; v_call: TRBV3-1; d_call: TRBD2; j_call: TRBJ2-1; cdr3_nt: TGTGCCAGCAGGCTAGCGGGGGTTCAGAACAATGAGCAGTTCTTC; cdr3_aa: CASRLAGVQNNEQFF
clone_size: few; v_call: TRBV5-1; d_call: TRBD1; j_call: TRBJ1-2; cdr3_nt: TGCGCCAGCAGCTTGCCGGGACAGGGTGACGGCTACACCTTC; cdr3_aa: CASSLPGQGDGYTF
clone_size: .; v_call: TRBV6-2/TRBV6-3; d_call: .; j_call: TRBJ2-7; cdr3_nt: TGTGCCAGCAGTTGGGACTTCCGCAGCTCCTACGAGCAGTACTTC; cdr3_aa: CASSWDFRSSYEQYF
clone_size: few; v_call: TRBV9; d_call: .; j_call: TRBJ2-3; cdr3_nt: TGTGCCAGCAGCGTAACAACCGGGACTTCCACAGATACGCAGTATTTT; cdr3_aa: CASSVTTGTSTDTQYF
clone_size: few; v_call: TRBV4-3; d_call: .; j_call: TRBJ2-1; cdr3_nt: TGCGCCAGCAGCCAAGTCGCCCGGGTGGGGACCTCCTACAATGAGCAGTTCTTC; cdr3_aa: CASSQVARVGTSYNEQFF
clone_size: .; v_call: TRBV7-2; d_call: .; j_call: TRBJ2-4; cdr3_nt: TGTGCCAGCAGCTTACAGGGTAGACTAGCCAAAAACATTCAGTACTTC; cdr3_aa: CASSLQGRLAKNIQYF
clone_size: .; v_call: TRBV20-1; d_call: .; j_call: TRBJ2-7; cdr3_nt: TGCAGTGCTAGAGATGTCACAGGCGGTCGGGACTACGAGCAGTACTTC; cdr3_aa: CSARDVTGGRDYEQYF
clone_size: once; v_call: TRBV20-1; d_call: .; j_call: TRBJ1-2; cdr3_nt: TGCAGTACAATTCCCCGGGAGCAGGCGATCTATGGCTACACCTTC; cdr3_aa: CSTIPREQAIYGYTF
clone_size: .; v_call: TRBV28; d_call: .; j_call: TRBJ2-3; cdr3_nt: TGTGCCAGCAGTTTTCGGCTCTCCGGAGATACGCAGTATTTT; cdr3_aa: CASSFRLSGDTQYF
clone_size: .; v_call: TRBV20-1; d_call: TRBD2; j_call: TRBJ2-5; cdr3_nt: TGCAGTGCCACGACTAGCGGGGGGCGGGAGGAGACCCAGTACTTC; cdr3_aa: CSATTSGGREETQYF
clone_size: once; v_call: TRBV20-1; d_call: TRBD1; j_call: TRBJ1-1; cdr3_nt: TGCAGTGCTTCGCGGACAGGAAGGGGGGGTCCGAACACTGAAGCTTTCTTT; cdr3_aa: CSASRTGRGGPNTEAFF
clone_size: few; v_call: TRBV3-1; d_call: TRBD1; j_call: TRBJ2-5; cdr3_nt: TGTGCCAGCAGCCAAGATTTCGGGACAGGGGTGGAGACCCAGTACTTC; cdr3_aa: CASSQDFGTGVETQYF
clone_size: .; v_call: TRBV7-6; d_call: .; j_call: TRBJ1-4; cdr3_nt: TGTGCCAGCAGCCTAGGGGGGGCCAGGAATGAGAAACTGTTTTTT; cdr3_aa: CASSLGGARNEKLFF
clone_size: .; v_call: TRBV12-3/TRBV12-4; d_call: TRBD2; j_call: TRBJ2-1; cdr3_nt: TGTGCCAGCAGTCCATTAGCGGGGGACAAATACAATGAGCAGTTCTTC; cdr3_aa: CASSPLAGDKYNEQFF
clone_size: many; v_call: TRBV6-1; d_call: .; j_call: TRBJ2-1; cdr3_nt: TGTGCCAGCAGCAAGCGGGTTATCACCTACAATGAGCAGTTCTTC; cdr3_aa: CASSKRVITYNEQFF
clone_size: few; v_call: TRBV27; d_call: .; j_call: TRBJ2-7; cdr3_nt: TGTGCCAGCAGTTTAGGGCCAGGGGTAGATTCCCAGTACTTC; cdr3_aa: CASSLGPGVDSQYF
clone_size: few; v_call: TRBV20-1; d_call: .; j_call: TRBJ2-7; cdr3_nt: TGCAGTGCTACGACCTACGAGCAGTACTTC; cdr3_aa: CSATTYEQYF
clone_size: once; v_call: TRBV10-2; d_call: TRBD2; j_call: TRBJ2-1; cdr3_nt: TGCGCCAGCAGTGATCCTAGCGGGGGGGAGGAGACCCAGTTCTTC; cdr3_aa: CASSDPSGGEETQFF
clone_size: .; v_call: TRBV20-1; d_call: TRBD2; j_call: TRBJ2-5; cdr3_nt: TGCAGTGCTAGAGATTTGACTAGCGGGGACACCCAGTACTTC; cdr3_aa: CSARDLTSGDTQYF
clone_size: .; v_call: TRBV20-1; d_call: .; j_call: TRBJ1-2; cdr3_nt: TGCAGTGCTAGGTTTGGCAGGGAGACCTATGGCTACACCTTC; cdr3_aa: CSARFGRETYGYTF
clone_size: once; v_call: TRBV5-1; d_call: .; j_call: TRBJ1-4; cdr3_nt: TGCGCCAGCAGCGCCACGACGACGGCGGCTCAAGGGGAAAAACTGTTTTTT; cdr3_aa: CASSATTTAAQGEKLFF
clone_size: .; v_call: TRBV7-2; d_call: .; j_call: TRBJ2-4; cdr3_nt: TGTGCCAGCAGCCCCGGGTGGGGGGCAGCCAAAAACATTCAGTACTTC; cdr3_aa: CASSPGWGAAKNIQYF
clone_size: few; v_call: TRBV25-1; d_call: .; j_call: TRBJ1-2; cdr3_nt: TGTGCCAGCAGTGAAGCTATACATCTCTATGGCTACACCTTC; cdr3_aa: CASSEAIHLYGYTF
clone_size: .; v_call: TRBV7-2; d_call: TRBD2; j_call: TRBJ2-1; cdr3_nt: TGTGCCAGCAGCCCTGGACTAGCGGGGGGGCGGGGCTCCTACAATGAGCAGTTCTTC; cdr3_aa: CASSPGLAGGRGSYNEQFF
clone_size: .; v_call: TRBV6-2/TRBV6-3; d_call: TRBD1; j_call: TRBJ2-3; cdr3_nt: TGTGCCAGCAATATAGGGACAGCCAGCACAGATACGCAGTATTTT; cdr3_aa: CASNIGTASTDTQYF
clone_size: .; v_call: TRBV6-2/TRBV6-3; d_call: TRBD2; j_call: TRBJ2-5; cdr3_nt: TGTGCCAGCGGAACCACGGGGGGGGGTTTCAATGAGCAGTACTTC; cdr3_aa: CASGTTGGGFNEQYF
clone_size: .; v_call: TRBV12-3/TRBV12-4; d_call: TRBD1; j_call: TRBJ2-1; cdr3_nt: TGTGCCAGCAGTTTAACCCCGGGACAGGCCTCCTACAATGAGCAGTTCTTC; cdr3_aa: CASSLTPGQASYNEQFF
clone_size: .; v_call: TRBV6-5; d_call: .; j_call: TRBJ2-5; cdr3_nt: TGTGCCAGCAACCCACCTACGGACCAGTACTTC; cdr3_aa: CASNPPTDQYF
clone_size: .; v_call: TRBV6-2/TRBV6-3; d_call: TRBD1; j_call: TRBJ1-5; cdr3_nt: TGTGCCAGCAGTTCCATGAGTGGAGGGGGCAAACAGCCCCAGCATTTT; cdr3_aa: CASSSMSGGGKQPQHF
clone_size: .; v_call: TRBV29-1; d_call: TRBD2; j_call: TRBJ2-3; cdr3_nt: TGCAGCGTTGACAGCGGGGCTAGCACAGATACGCAGTATTTT; cdr3_aa: CSVDSGASTDTQYF
clone_size: few; v_call: TRBV5-6; d_call: .; j_call: TRBJ2-7; cdr3_nt: TGTGCCAGCAGCTTGGATGCGGAACAGGGTACAATCTCCTACGAGCAGTACTTC; cdr3_aa: CASSLDAEQGTISYEQYF
clone_size: .; v_call: TRBV7-2; d_call: .; j_call: TRBJ2-7; cdr3_nt: TGTGCCAGCAGCTTAGAACCCAGGGGGGTTGGGGAGCAGTACTTC; cdr3_aa: CASSLEPRGVGEQYF